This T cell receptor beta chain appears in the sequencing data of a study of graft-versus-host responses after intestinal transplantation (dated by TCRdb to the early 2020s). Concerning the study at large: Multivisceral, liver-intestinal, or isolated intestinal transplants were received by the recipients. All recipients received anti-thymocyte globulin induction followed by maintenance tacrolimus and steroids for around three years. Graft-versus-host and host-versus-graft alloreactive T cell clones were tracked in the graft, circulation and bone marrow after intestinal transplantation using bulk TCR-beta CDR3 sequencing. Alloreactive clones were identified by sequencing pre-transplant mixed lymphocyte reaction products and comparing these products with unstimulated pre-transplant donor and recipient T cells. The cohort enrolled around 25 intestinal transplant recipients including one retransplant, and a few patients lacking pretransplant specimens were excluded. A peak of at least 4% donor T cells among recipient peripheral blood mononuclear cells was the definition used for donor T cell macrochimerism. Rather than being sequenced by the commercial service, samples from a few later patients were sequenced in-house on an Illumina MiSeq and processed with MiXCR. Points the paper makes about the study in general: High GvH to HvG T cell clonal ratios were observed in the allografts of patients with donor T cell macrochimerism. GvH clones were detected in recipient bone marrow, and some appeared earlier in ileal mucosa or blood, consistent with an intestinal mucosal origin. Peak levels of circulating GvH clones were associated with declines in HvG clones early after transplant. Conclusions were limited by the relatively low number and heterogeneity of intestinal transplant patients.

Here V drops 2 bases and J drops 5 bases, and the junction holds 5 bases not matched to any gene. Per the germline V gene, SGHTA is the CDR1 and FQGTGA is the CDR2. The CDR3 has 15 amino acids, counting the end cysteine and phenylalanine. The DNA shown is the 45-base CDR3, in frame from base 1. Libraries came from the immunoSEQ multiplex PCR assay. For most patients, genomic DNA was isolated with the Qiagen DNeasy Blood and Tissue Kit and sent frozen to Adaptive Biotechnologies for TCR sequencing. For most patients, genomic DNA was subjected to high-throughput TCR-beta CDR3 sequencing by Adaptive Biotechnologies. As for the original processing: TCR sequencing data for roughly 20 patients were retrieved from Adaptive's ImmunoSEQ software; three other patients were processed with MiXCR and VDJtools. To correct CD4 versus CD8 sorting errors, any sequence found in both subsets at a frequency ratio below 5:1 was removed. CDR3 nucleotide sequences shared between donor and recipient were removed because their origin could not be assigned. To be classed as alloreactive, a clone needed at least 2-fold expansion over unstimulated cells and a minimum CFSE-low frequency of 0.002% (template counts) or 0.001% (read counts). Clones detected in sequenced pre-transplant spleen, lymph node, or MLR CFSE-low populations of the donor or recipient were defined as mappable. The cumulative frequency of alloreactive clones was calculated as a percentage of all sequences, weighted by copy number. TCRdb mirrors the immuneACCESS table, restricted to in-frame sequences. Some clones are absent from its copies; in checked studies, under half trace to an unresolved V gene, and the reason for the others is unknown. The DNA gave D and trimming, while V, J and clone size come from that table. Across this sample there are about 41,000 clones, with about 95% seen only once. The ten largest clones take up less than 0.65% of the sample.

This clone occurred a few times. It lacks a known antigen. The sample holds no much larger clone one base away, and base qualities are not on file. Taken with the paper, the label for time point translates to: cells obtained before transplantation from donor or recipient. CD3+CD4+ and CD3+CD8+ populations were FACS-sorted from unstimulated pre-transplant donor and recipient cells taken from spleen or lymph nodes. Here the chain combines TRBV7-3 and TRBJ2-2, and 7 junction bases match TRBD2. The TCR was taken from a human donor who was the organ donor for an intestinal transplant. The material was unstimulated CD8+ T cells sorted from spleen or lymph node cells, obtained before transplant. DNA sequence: TGTGCCAGCAGCTTATGGGAGGGGAGGACCGGGGAGCTGTTTTTT. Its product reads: CASSLWEGRTGELFF.